The clone carrying this TCR beta chain showed up just a few times. This sample also contains other DNA sequences that code for the same CDR3. In the authors' workflow: Estimation of nucleated cell counts was performed using reference gene primer amplification. Measured with immunoSEQ multiplex PCR; TCRdb has only the in-frame clones, and not every one. V and J calls and clone size are those listed in that table; D and trimming were worked out from the DNA. The profile shows about 100,000 clones, less than 80% of them singletons. The data belong to a study of blood T cell repertoires in COVID-19. Study details: Acute and convalescent COVID-19 specimens originated in the United States, Italy and Spain. Sample material is recorded as cDNA or gDNA derived from T cells, B-cell-depleted T cells, or PBMCs.

Sequenced material: peripheral blood. This receptor was identified in a man between 65 and 80 years old with active or convalescent COVID-19.

The CDR3 region is CASSLGGDYEQYF. The CDR3 region has the DNA TGTGCCAGCAGCTTGGGAGGCGACTACGAGCAGTACTTC. The chain combines TRBV5-6 with TRBJ2-7; no clear D gene. Looked up from germline, CDR1 is SGHDT and CDR2 is YYEEEE. The CDR3 covers 13 residues. Between the trimmed V and J ends, which lost 0 bases and 3 bases, there was a span of 7 bases.